Described below is a single T cell receptor beta chain sequence and its context. This entry belongs to a study of blood T cell repertoires in COVID-19. Study in general: Collection of acute and convalescent COVID-19 samples took place in the United States, Italy and Spain. In each case, the material was cDNA or gDNA derived from T cells, B-cell-depleted T cells, or PBMCs.

The CDR3 loop spans 14 amino acids. The V end was cut by 2 bases, the J end by 7 bases, with 12 bases between. CDR1 SGHRS and CDR2 YFSETQ come from the germline V gene. Libraries were prepared by immunoSEQ multiplex PCR; TCRdb keeps only in-frame clonotypes and omits some of them. Of fewer than 300,000 clones listed, approximately 85% were seen once; the top ten hold 5.1%. The source material was peripheral blood. The V call is TRBV5-1, the J call TRBJ1-4; TRBD1 might be the D (6 bases). The TCR was taken from a man aged 50 to 60 with active or convalescent COVID-19. For the CDR3, the DNA is TGCGCCAGCAGCTTCCAGGGGCGCGCTGAAAAACTGTTTTTT. Its translation is CASSFQGRAEKLFF.